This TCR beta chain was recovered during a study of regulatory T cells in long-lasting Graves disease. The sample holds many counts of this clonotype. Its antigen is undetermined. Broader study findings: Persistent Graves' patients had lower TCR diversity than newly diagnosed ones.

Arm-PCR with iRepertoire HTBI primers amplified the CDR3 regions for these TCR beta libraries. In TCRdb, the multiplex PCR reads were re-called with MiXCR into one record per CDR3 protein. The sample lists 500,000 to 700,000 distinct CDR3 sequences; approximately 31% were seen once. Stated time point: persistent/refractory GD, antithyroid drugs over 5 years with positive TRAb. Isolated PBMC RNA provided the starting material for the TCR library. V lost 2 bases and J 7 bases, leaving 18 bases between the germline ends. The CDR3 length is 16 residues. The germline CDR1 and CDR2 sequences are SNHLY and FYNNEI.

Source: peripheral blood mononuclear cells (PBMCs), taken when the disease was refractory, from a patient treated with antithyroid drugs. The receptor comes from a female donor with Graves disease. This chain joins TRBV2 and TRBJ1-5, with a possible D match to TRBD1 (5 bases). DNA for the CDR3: TGTGCCAGCAGTGAAATTGGGACGGAGTCTGGACAGCCCCAGCATTTT. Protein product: CASSEIGTESGQPQHF.